Below, 4 T cell receptor beta chains from the same sample are listed, as sequenced in a study of T-cell memory formation after mild COVID-19. TCRdb reprocessed the 5' RACE reads with MiXCR, giving one entry per CDR3 protein. The table lists roughly 560,000 distinct CDR3 sequences, around 21% of them singletons. The sample consisted of PBMCs or a T cell subset sorted from them (not recorded which). The receptors were sampled from an adult woman who had mild COVID-19 (a few samples of this study predate the infection). Cell type and time point are not known.

This chain joins TRBV20-1 and TRBJ2-3, with 8 bases fitting TRBD2. This CDR3 contains 16 residues. The V gene's germline CDR1 is DFQATT and CDR2 SNEGSKA (reference sequence). The V and J ends lost 3 bases and 0 bases, in that order; junction bases with no gene match: 8. The CDR3, as DNA: TGCAGTGCTAGTTTTGCGGGAGGCTCTAGCACAGATACGCAGTATTTT. Translating gives CSASFAGGSSTDTQYF.

The V gene is TRBV6-5, the J gene TRBJ2-7; 12 positions match TRBD2. Per the germline V gene, CDR1 is MNHEY and CDR2 is SVGAGI. V shed 8 bases and J 5 bases; nucleotides not matched to a gene: 4. The CDR3 contains 13 residues. CDR3 protein: CASQTSGRNEQYF. In DNA, the CDR3 is TGTGCCAGCCAGACTAGCGGGAGAAACGAGCAGTACTTC.

This clonotype appeared a few times. This chain connects TRBV28 to TRBJ1-1; 7 bases align to TRBD1. The CDR3 extends over 15 amino acids. Germline assignment: CDR1 MDHEN and CDR2 SYDVKM. V was pared by 6 bases and J by 1 base, with 8 bases of the junction left unmatched. CDR3 in amino acids: CASRKTTGENTEAFF. CDR3 DNA sequence: TGTGCCAGCAGGAAAACTACAGGGGAGAACACTGAAGCTTTCTTT.

This clonotype was found a few times. The DNA for the CDR3 is TGTGCCATCGTAGGAGGGGTGAACACTGAAGCTTTCTTT. Its protein product is CAIVGGVNTEAFF. The chain uses TRBV10-3 and TRBJ1-1, with D perhaps matching TRBD1 (5 bases). CDR3 length: 13 residues. Trimming removed 8 bases at V and 0 bases at J, with 10 bases between. CDR1 and CDR2 from the germline V gene are ENHRY and SYGVKD.